Included here is one T cell receptor (beta chain) sequence, with context. What it recognizes is unknown. This record belongs to a study of cytomegalovirus exposure and HLA in healthy donors. The trim removed 7 bases at V and 3 bases at J, leaving 9 bases unmatched. Germline lookup yields CDR1 MNHEY and CDR2 SMNVEV (reference sequence). The CDR3 is 16 amino acids. Profiled with immunoSEQ multiplex PCR; TCRdb holds only in-frame clones, not every one. The repertoire includes approximately 54,000 clones, about nine tenths of them detected once, and more than 8% sits in the top ten. Findings and caveats of the study: Testing in vitro showed a few CMV-associated chains specific for CMV antigens. The majority of TCR sequences were rare, yet some public TCRs appeared in many donors.

The chain couples TRBV27 to TRBJ2-3; 11 bases are a match to TRBD2. The sequence was collected from a woman aged 18-30 years in good health and CMV-seropositive. The sequencing input was PBMCs. The CDR3: CASKSSGGAITDTQYF. The CDR3 DNA reads TGTGCCAGCAAAAGTAGCGGGGGGGCCATTACAGATACGCAGTATTTT.